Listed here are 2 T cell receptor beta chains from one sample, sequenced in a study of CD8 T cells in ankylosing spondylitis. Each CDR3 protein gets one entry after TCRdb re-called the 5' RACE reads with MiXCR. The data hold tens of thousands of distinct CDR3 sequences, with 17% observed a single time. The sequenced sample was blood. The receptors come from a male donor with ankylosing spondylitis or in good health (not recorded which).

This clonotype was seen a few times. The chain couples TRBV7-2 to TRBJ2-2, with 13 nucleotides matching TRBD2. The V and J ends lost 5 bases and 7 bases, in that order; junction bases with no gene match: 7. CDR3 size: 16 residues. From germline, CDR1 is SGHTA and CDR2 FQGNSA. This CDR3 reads CASSPGLAGVVGELFF. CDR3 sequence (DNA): TGTGCCAGCAGCCCCGGACTAGCGGGAGTGGTCGGGGAGCTGTTTTTT. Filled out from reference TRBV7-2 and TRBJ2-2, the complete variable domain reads GAGVSQSPSNKVTEKGKDVELRCDPISGHTALYWYRQSLGQGLEFLIYFQGNSAPDKSGLPSDRFSAERTGGSVSTLTIQRTQQEDSAVYLCASSPGLAGVVGELFFGEGSRLTVL.

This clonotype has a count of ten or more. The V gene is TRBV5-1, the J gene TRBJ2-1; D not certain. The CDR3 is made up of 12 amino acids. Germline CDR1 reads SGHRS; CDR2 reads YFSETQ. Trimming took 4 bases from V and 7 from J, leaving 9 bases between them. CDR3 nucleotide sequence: TGCGCCAGCAGCCTACCTTTGAATGAGCAGTTCTTC. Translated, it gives CASSLPLNEQFF.